This TCR beta chain was recovered during a study of CD8+ T cells in alopecia areata. Study results and caveats: The study found higher clonality in lesional than normal scalp, especially in alopecia totalis/universalis. Among patients, TCR sharing was less clear than in mice, a difference possibly due in part to HLA diversity in the patient population.

As to treatment: oral pan-JAK inhibitor, 5-10 mg twice daily. Trimming removed 2 bases from V and 2 bases from J, with 4 bases in between. From germline, CDR1 is KGHSH and CDR2 LQKENI. The CDR3 totals 12 residues. In the case of this clone: Its antigen is still unknown.

Extracted RNA was reverse transcribed, and the resulting cDNA served as sequencing template. The method was immunoSEQ multiplex PCR; TCRdb's version includes in-frame clones alone and lacks a portion of them. The profile shows under 150,000 clones, approximately 80% of them singletons. This sequence originates from a human donor with alopecia areata. The sequences come from CD8+ T cells sorted from blood, collected at week 4, from a patient treated with tofacitinib. This chain connects TRBV18 to TRBJ2-7; D not resolved. CDR3 protein: CASSPGTYEQYF. In DNA, the CDR3 is TGTGCCAGCTCACCAGGGACCTACGAGCAGTACTTC.